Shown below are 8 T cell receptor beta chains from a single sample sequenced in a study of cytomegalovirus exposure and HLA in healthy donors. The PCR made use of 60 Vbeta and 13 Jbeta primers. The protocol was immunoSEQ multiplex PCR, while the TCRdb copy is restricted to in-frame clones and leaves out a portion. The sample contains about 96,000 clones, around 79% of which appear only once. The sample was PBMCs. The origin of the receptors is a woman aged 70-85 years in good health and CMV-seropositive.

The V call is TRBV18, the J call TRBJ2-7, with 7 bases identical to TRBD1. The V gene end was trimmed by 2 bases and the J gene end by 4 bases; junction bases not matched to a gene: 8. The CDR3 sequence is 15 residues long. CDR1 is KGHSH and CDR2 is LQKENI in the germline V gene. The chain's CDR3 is CASSPTRQGLYEQYF. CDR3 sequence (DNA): TGTGCCAGCTCACCAACCCGACAGGGCCTGTACGAGCAGTACTTC.

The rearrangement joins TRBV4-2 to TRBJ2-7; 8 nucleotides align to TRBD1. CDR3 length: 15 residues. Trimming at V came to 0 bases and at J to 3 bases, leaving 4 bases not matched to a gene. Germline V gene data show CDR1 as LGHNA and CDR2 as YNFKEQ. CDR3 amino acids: CASSQETGGFYEQYF. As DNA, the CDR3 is TGTGCCAGCAGCCAAGAAACAGGGGGTTTCTACGAGCAGTACTTC.

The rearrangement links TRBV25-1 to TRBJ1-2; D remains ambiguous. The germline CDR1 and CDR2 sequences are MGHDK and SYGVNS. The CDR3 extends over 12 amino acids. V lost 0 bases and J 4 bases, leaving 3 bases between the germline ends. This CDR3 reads CASSEYSYGYTF. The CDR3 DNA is TGTGCCAGCAGTGAATACAGCTATGGCTACACCTTC.

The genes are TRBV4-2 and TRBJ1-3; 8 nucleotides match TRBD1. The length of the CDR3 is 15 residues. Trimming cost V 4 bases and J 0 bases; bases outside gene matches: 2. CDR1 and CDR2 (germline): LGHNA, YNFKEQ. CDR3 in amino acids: CASSLDRGSGNTIYF. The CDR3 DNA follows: TGTGCCAGCAGCCTTGACAGGGGCTCTGGAAACACCATATATTTT.

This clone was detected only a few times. The CDR3 protein is CASNRQASNQPQHF. The CDR3 region has the DNA TGTGCCAGTAACCGACAGGCTAGCAATCAGCCCCAGCATTTT. V and J are TRBV19 and TRBJ1-5, with D possibly matching TRBD1 (6 bases). Germline values: CDR1 LNHDA, CDR2 SQIVND (reference sequence). The V gene lost 7 bases and the J gene lost 0 bases, with 10 bases spanning the gap. This CDR3 is 14 amino acids long.

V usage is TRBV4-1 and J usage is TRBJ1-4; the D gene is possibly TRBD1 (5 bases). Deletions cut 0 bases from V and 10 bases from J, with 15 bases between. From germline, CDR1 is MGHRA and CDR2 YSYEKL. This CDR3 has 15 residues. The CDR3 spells CASSQDLQRGGKLFF. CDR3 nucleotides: TGCGCCAGCAGCCAAGATCTACAGAGGGGAGGAAAACTGTTTTTT.

The CDR3 loop is CASDVGLGGNEQFF. The CDR3 nucleotides are TGTGCCAGCGACGTCGGACTAGGAGGCAATGAGCAGTTCTTC. This chain connects TRBV28 to TRBJ2-1; 7 nucleotides agree with TRBD2. The length of the CDR3 is 14 residues. V lost 8 bases to trimming and J lost 6 bases; unmatched junction nucleotides: 10. Germline V gives CDR1 MDHEN, CDR2 SYDVKM.

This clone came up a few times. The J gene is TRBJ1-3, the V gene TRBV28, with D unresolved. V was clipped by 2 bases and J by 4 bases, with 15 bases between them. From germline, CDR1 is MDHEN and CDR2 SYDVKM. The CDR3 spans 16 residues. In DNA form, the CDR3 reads TGTGCCAGCAGTTTAAGCGGACCTCCTGGGGGAAACACCATATATTTT. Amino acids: CASSLSGPPGGNTIYF.